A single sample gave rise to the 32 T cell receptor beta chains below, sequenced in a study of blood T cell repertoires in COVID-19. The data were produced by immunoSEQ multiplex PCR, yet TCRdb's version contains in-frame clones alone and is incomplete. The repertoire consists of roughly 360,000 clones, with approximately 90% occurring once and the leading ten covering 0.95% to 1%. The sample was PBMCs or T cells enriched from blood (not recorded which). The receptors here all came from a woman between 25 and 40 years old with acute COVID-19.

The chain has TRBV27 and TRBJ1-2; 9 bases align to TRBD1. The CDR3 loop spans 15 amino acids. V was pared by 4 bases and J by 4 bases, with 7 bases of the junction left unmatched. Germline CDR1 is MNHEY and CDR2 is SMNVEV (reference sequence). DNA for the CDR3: TGTGCCAGCAGTTCCGGTCACAGGGGGCTCTATGGCTACACCTTC. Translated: CASSSGHRGLYGYTF.

This CDR3 is CASSQVWPFVYEQYF. CDR3 sequence (DNA): TGCGCCAGCAGCCAAGTGTGGCCGTTTGTCTACGAGCAGTACTTC. V is TRBV4-1 and J is TRBJ2-7; D is ambiguous. Trimming pared 1 base from V and 3 bases from J, leaving 13 bases between. The length of the CDR3 is 15 residues. In germline, CDR1 is MGHRA, CDR2 YSYEKL.

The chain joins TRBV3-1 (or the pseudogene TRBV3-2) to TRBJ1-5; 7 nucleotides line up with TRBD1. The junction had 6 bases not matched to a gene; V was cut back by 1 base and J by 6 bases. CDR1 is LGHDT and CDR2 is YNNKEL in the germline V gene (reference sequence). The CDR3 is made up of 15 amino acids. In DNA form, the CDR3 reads TGTGCCAGCAGCCAAGCACAGGGGATTGGTCAGCCCCAGCATTTT. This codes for CASSQAQGIGQPQHF.

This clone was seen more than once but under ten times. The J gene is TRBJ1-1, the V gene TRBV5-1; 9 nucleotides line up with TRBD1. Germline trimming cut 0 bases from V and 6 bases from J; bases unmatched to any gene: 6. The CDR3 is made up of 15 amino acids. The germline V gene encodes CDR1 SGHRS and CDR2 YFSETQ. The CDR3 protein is CASSLGQGGIAEAFF. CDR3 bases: TGCGCCAGCAGCTTGGGACAGGGGGGAATAGCTGAAGCTTTCTTT.

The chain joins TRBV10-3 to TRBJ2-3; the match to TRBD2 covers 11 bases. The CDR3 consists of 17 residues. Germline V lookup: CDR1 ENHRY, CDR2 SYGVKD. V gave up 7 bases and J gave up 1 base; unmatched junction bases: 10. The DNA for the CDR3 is TGTGCCATCACCAACACGACTAGCGGGGCCCGCACAGATACGCAGTATTTT. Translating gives CAITNTTSGARTDTQYF.

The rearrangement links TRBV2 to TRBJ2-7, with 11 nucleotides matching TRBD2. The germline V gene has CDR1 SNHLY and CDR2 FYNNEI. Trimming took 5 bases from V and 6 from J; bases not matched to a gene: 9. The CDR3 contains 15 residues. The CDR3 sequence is CASSWEGLAGGEQYF. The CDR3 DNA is TGTGCCAGCAGTTGGGAGGGGCTAGCGGGAGGCGAGCAGTACTTC.

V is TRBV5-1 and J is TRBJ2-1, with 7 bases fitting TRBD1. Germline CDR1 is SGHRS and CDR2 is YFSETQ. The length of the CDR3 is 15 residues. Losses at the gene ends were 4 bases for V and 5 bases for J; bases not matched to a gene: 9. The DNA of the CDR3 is TGCGCCAGCAGCCCGGACAGGACTTTAGACAATGAGCAGTTCTTC. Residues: CASSPDRTLDNEQFF.

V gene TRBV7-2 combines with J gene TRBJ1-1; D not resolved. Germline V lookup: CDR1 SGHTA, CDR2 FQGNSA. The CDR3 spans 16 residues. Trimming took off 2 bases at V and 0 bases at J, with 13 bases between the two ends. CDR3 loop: CASSLPPAALNTEAFF. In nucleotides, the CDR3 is TGTGCCAGCAGCTTACCCCCGGCGGCGTTGAACACTGAAGCTTTCTTT.

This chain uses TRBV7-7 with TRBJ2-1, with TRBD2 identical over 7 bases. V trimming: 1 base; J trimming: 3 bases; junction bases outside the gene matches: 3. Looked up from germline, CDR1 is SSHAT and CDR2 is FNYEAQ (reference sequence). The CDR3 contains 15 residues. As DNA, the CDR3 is TGTGCCAGCAGCTTAGAGCGGGGACTCTACAATGAGCAGTTCTTC. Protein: CASSLERGLYNEQFF.

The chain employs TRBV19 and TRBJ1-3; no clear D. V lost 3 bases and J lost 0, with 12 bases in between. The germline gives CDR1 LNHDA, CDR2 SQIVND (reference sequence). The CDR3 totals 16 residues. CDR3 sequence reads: CASSIRAVDSGNTIYF. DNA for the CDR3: TGTGCCAGTAGTATTCGCGCGGTTGACTCTGGAAACACCATATATTTT.

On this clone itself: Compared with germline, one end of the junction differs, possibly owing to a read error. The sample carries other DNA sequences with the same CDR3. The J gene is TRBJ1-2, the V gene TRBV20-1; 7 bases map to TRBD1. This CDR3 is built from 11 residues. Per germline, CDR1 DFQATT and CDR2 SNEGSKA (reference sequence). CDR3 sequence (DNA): TGCAGTGCGAGAGACAGGGCTGGCTACACCTTC. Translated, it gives CSARDRAGYTF.

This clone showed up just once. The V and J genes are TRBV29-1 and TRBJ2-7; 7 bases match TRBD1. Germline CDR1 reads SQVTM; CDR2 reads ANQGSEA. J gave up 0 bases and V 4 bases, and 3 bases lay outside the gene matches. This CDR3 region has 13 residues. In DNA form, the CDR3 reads TGCAGCGTTGCTGGACAGGACTCCTACGAGCAGTACTTC. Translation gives CSVAGQDSYEQYF.

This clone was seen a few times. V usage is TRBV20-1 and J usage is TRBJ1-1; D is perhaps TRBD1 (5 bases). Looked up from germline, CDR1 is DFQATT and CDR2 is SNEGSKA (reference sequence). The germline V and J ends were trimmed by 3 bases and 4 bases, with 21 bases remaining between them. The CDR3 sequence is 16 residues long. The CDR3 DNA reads TGCAGTGCTAGTAACCCGAACTCCTTCGGGGGCACTGAAGCTTTCTTT. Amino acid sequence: CSASNPNSFGGTEAFF.

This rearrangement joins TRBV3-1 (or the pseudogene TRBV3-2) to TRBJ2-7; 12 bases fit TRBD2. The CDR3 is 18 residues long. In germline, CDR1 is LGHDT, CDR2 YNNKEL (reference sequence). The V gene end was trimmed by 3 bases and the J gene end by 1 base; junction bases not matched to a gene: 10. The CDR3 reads CASSHQDGLAGYSYEQYF. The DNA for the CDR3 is TGTGCCAGCAGCCACCAAGATGGACTAGCGGGGTATTCCTACGAGCAGTACTTC.

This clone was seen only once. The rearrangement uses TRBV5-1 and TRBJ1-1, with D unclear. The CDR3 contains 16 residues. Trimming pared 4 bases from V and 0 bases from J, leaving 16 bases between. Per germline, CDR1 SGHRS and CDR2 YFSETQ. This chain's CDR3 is CASSHSWSAVNTEAFF. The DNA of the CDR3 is TGCGCCAGCAGCCACTCGTGGTCGGCGGTGAACACTGAAGCTTTCTTT.

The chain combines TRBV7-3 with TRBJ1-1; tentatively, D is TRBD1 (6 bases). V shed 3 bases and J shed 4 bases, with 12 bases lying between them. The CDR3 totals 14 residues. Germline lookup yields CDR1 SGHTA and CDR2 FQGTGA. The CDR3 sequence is CASSLGAAGTEAFF. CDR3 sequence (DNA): TGTGCCAGCAGCTTGGGGGCCGCGGGCACTGAAGCTTTCTTT.

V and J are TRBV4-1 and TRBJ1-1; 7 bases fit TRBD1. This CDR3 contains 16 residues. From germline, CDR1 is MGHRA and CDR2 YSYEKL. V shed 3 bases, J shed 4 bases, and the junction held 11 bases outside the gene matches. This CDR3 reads CASSQQLGGAGTEAFF. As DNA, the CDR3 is TGCGCCAGCAGCCAGCAGCTAGGGGGCGCGGGCACTGAAGCTTTCTTT.

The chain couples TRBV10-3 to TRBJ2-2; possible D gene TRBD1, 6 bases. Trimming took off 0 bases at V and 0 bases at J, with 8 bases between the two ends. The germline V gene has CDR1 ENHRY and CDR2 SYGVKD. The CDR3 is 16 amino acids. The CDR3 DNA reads TGTGCCATCAGTGAGTCTTCAGGGGCGAACACCGGGGAGCTGTTTTTT. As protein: CAISESSGANTGELFF.

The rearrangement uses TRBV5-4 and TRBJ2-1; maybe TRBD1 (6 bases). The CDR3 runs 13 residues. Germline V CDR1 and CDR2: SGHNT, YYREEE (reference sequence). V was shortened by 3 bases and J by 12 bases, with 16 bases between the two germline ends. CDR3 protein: CASSYEDRRGQFF. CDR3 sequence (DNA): TGTGCCAGCAGCTACGAAGACAGGCGCGGGCAGTTCTTC.

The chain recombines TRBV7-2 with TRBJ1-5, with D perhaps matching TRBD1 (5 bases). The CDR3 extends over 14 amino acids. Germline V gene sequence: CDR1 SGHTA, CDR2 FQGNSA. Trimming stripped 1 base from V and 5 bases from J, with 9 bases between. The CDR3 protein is CASSLEAGYQPQHF. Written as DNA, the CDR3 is TGTGCCAGCAGCTTAGAGGCAGGGTATCAGCCCCAGCATTTT.

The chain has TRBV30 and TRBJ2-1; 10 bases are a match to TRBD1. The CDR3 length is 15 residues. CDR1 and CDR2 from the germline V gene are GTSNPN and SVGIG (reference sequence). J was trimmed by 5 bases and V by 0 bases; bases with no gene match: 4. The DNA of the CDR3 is TGTGCCTGGAGTGTACTCGGGACAGGGGACAATGAGCAGTTCTTC. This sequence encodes CAWSVLGTGDNEQFF.

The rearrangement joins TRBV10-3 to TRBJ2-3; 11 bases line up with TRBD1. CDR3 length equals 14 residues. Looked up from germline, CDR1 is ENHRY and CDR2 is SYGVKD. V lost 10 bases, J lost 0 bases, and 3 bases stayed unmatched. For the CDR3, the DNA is TGTGCCACCGGGACAGGGGGAAGCACAGATACGCAGTATTTT. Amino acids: CATGTGGSTDTQYF.

The CDR3 DNA sequence: TGTGCCAGCAGCCACCGACAGGGGGCGGTTTCACCCCTCCACTTT. Its translation is CASSHRQGAVSPLHF. The chain carries TRBV7-9 and TRBJ1-6; 10 positions agree with TRBD1. J lost 9 bases, V lost 5 bases, and 7 bases had no gene match. Germline CDR1 and CDR2: SEHNR and FQNEAQ (reference sequence). This CDR3 contains 15 residues. The full variable domain, in which reference TRBV7-9 and TRBJ1-6 provide the parts outside the CDR3, is DTGVSQNPRHKITKRGQNVTFRCDPISEHNRLYWYRQTLGQGPEFLTYFQNEAQLEKSRLLSDRFSAERPKGSFSTLEIQRTEQGDSAMYLCASSHRQGAVSPLHFGNGTRLTVT.

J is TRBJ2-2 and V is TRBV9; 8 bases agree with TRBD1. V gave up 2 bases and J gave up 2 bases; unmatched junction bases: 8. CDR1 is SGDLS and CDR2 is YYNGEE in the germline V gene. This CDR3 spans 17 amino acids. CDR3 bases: TGTGCCAGCAGCGTGGGATCAGGGGGCTCAAACACCGGGGAGCTGTTTTTT. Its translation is CASSVGSGGSNTGELFF.

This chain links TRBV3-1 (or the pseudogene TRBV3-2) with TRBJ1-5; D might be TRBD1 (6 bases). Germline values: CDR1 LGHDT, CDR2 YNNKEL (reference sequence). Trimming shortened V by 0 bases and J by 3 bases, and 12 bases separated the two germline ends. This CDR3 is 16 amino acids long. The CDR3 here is CASSQEQGGINQPQHF. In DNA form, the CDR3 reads TGTGCCAGCAGCCAAGAACAGGGTGGAATCAATCAGCCCCAGCATTTT.

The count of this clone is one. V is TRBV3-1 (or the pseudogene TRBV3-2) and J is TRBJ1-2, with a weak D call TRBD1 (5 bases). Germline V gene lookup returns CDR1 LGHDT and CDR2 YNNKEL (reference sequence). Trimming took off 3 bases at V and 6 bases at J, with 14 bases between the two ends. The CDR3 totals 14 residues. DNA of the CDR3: TGTGCCAGCAGCCACTCCCGGGGGTTCGATGGCTACACCTTC. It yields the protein CASSHSRGFDGYTF.

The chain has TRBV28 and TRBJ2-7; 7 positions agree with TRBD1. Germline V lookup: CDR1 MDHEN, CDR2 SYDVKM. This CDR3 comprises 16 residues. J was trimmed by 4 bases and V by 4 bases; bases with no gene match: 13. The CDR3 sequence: CASSSPRFRGLYEQYF. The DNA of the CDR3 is TGTGCCAGCAGTTCACCCCGGTTCAGGGGGTTGTACGAGCAGTACTTC. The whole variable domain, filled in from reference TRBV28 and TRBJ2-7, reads DVKVTQSSRYLVKRTGEKVFLECVQDMDHENMFWYRQDPGLGLRLIYFSYDVKMKEKGDIPEGYSVSREKKERFSLILESASTNQTSMYLCASSSPRFRGLYEQYFGPGTRLTVT.

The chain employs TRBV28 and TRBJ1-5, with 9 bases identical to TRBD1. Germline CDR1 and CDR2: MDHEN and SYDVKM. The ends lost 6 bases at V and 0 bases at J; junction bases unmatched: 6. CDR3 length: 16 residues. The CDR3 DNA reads TGTGCCAGCAGGACCCGGGACAGGGATAGCAATCAGCCCCAGCATTTT. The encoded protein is CASRTRDRDSNQPQHF. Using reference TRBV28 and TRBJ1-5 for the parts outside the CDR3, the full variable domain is DVKVTQSSRYLVKRTGEKVFLECVQDMDHENMFWYRQDPGLGLRLIYFSYDVKMKEKGDIPEGYSVSREKKERFSLILESASTNQTSMYLCASRTRDRDSNQPQHFGDGTRLSIL.

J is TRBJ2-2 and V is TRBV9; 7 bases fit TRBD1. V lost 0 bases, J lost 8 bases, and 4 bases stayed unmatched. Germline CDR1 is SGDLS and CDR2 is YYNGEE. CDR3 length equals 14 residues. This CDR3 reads CASSVGGGQGELFF. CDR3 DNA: TGTGCCAGCAGCGTAGGAGGGGGCCAGGGGGAGCTGTTTTTT.

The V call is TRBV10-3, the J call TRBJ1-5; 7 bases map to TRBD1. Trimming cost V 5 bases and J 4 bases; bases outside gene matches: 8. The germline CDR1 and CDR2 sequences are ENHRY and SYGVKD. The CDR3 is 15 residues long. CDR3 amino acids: CAISKDRAGNQPQHF. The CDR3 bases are TGTGCCATCAGTAAAGACAGGGCTGGGAATCAGCCCCAGCATTTT.

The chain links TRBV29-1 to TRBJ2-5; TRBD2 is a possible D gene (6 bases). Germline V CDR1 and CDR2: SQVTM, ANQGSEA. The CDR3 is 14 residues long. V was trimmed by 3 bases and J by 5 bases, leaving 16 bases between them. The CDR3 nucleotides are TGCAGCGTTGACCCCAGGGAGGCTGGGGAGACCCAGTACTTC. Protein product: CSVDPREAGETQYF. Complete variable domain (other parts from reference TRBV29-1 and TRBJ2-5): SAVISQKPSRDICQRGTSLTIQCQVDSQVTMMFWYRQQPGQSLTLIATANQGSEATYESGFVIDKFPISRPNLTFSTLTVSNMSPEDSSIYLCSVDPREAGETQYFGPGTRLLVL.

CDR3 region: CASRAETGYNSPLHF. DNA for the CDR3: TGTGCCAGCAGGGCCGAGACAGGGTATAATTCACCCCTCCACTTT. This chain connects TRBV25-1 to TRBJ1-6; 7 bases are shared with TRBD1. There are 15 residues in the CDR3. The V gene end was trimmed by 6 bases and the J gene end by 4 bases; junction bases not matched to a gene: 6. Germline CDR1 reads MGHDK; CDR2 reads SYGVNS.